Detailed here is one T cell receptor (beta chain). Distinct nucleotide sequences in the sample also encode this CDR3. The sample is drawn from a study of blood T cell repertoires in COVID-19. Study in general: Spain, Italy and the United States supplied samples that represented acute and convalescent COVID-19. T cells, B-cell-depleted T cells, or PBMCs supplied cDNA or gDNA.

Between the trimmed V and J ends, which lost 1 base and 1 base, there was a span of 8 bases. CDR1 and CDR2 from the germline V gene are SGHTA and FQGNSA. The CDR3 is made up of 15 amino acids. Under the authors' procedure: For nucleated cells, counts were estimated from reference gene primer amplification. Sequenced by immunoSEQ multiplex PCR; TCRdb stores in-frame clones only, minus some. V and J calls and clone size follow that table, whereas D and trimming were derived from the DNA. The repertoire has more than 150,000 clones, about 86% of them found once; the top ten carry 0.88%. Input material: peripheral blood. This chain uses TRBV7-2 with TRBJ1-5, with D possibly matching TRBD1 (5 bases). The receptor was isolated from a woman aged 18 to 35 who had recovered from COVID-19. This chain's CDR3 is CASSLGAGSNQPQHF. CDR3 DNA sequence: TGTGCCAGCAGCTTAGGGGCAGGGAGCAATCAGCCCCAGCATTTT.